The T cell receptor (beta chain) described here comes from a study of blood T cell repertoires in COVID-19. Background on the study: The United States, Italy and Spain supplied acute and convalescent COVID-19 samples.

Assay used: immunoSEQ multiplex PCR; TCRdb lists only in-frame clones, some missing. The top ten clones hold about 1.7% of a sample with approximately 500,000 clones, around 87% of them seen once. V lost 5 bases and J lost 5; bases outside the gene matches: 5. CDR1 is SEHNR and CDR2 is FQNEAQ in the germline V gene (reference sequence). The CDR3 spans 15 residues. Participants were aged about 18 to 100 years from roughly 25 US areas. Participants' reported clinical history set cohort assignment. This chain uses TRBV7-9 with TRBJ2-5; 13 nucleotides agree with TRBD2. The sample consisted of PBMCs or T cells enriched from blood (not recorded which). The origin of this receptor is a woman aged 40 to 50 who had recovered from COVID-19. For the CDR3, the DNA is TGTGCCAGCAGCCGTCGGACTAGCGGGAGCGAGACCCAGTACTTC. Protein: CASSRRTSGSETQYF.